The rows below give T cell receptor beta chains drawn from one sample of a study of vaccination effects on CD4 cells after COVID-19. Clones were sequenced by immunoSEQ multiplex PCR, and TCRdb holds only the in-frame ones, with some missing. The sample yields 73,000 or so clones, roughly 79% seen once. These TCRs' antigens remain unknown. The sample here was CD4+ T cells from PBMCs cultured with SARS-CoV-2 spike peptides, taken before COVID-19 vaccination. These receptor sequences come from a human donor who received a COVID-19 vaccine. Both conserved end residues are part of each CDR3. D genes are given only for firm matches. Rows give clone size only sometimes, using once, few, many, or a class for an expanded clone.

J: TRBJ2-1; size: -; D: -; V: TRBV3-1/TRBV3-2; CDR3: CASSPFGTGFYNEQFF; DNA: TGTGCCAGCAGCCCCTTCGGGACTGGATTCTACAATGAGCAGTTCTTC
J: TRBJ1-1; size: -; D: -; V: TRBV6-5; CDR3: CASSYSGRFEAFF; DNA: TGTGCCAGCAGTTACTCGGGCAGATTTGAAGCTTTCTTT
J: TRBJ2-1; size: -; D: -; V: TRBV10-1; CDR3: CASSTGLSKGEQFF; DNA: TGCGCCAGCAGCACGGGACTCAGCAAGGGTGAGCAGTTCTTC
J: TRBJ2-5; size: -; D: TRBD1; V: TRBV5-1; CDR3: CASSHKLGQGKKTQYF; DNA: TGCGCCAGCAGCCATAAATTAGGACAGGGAAAAAAGACCCAGTACTTC
J: TRBJ1-2; size: -; D: -; V: TRBV12-3/TRBV12-4; CDR3: CASSFDRGYGYTF; DNA: TGTGCCAGCAGTTTCGACCGGGGATATGGCTACACCTTC
J: TRBJ2-1; size: -; D: -; V: TRBV24-1; CDR3: CATSKDSYNEQFF; DNA: TGTGCCACCAGCAAGGACAGCTACAATGAGCAGTTCTTC
J: TRBJ1-3; size: -; D: TRBD1; V: TRBV7-2; CDR3: CASKRQGGSGNTIYF; DNA: TGTGCCAGCAAACGACAGGGAGGCTCTGGAAACACCATATATTTT
J: TRBJ1-1; size: few; D: -; V: TRBV30; CDR3: CAWSVGSGQLNTEAFF; DNA: TGTGCCTGGAGTGTAGGTTCTGGACAGCTGAACACTGAAGCTTTCTTT
J: TRBJ2-1; size: once; D: -; V: TRBV7-2; CDR3: CASSPGTYNEQFF; DNA: TGTGCCAGCAGCCCGGGGACCTACAATGAGCAGTTCTTC
J: TRBJ1-1; size: -; D: -; V: TRBV18; CDR3: CASSPHPGQYAEAFF; DNA: TGTGCCAGCTCACCCCACCCAGGGCAGTATGCTGAAGCTTTCTTT